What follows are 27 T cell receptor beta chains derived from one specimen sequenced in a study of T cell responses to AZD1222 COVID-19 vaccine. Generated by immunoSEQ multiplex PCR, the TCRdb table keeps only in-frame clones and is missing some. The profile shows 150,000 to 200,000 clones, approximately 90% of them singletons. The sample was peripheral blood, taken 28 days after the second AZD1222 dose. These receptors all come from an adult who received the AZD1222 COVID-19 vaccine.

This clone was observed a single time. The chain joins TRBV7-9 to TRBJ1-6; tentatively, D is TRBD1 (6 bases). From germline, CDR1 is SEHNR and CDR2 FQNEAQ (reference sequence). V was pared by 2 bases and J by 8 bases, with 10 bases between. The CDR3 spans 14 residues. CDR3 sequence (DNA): TGTGCCAGCAGCTTACGCCCAGGGGATTCACCCCTCCACTTT. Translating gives CASSLRPGDSPLHF.

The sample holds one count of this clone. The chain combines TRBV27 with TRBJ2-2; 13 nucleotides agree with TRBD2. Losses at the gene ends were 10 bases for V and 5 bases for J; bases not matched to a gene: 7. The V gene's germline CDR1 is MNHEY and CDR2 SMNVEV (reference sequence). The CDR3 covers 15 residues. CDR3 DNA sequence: TGTGCCATCGGACTAGCGGGGGAGGGGACCGGGGAGCTGTTTTTT. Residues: CAIGLAGEGTGELFF.

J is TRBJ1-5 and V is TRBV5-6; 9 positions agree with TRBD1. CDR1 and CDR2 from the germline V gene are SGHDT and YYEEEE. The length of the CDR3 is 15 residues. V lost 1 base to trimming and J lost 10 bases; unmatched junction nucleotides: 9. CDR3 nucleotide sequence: TGTGCCAGCAGCTTGTCGGGGACAGGGACACCTCCCCAGCATTTT. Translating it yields CASSLSGTGTPPQHF. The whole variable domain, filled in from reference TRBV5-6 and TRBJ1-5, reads DAGVTQSPTHLIKTRGQQVTLRCSPKSGHDTVSWYQQALGQGPQFIFQYYEEEERQRGNFPDRFSGHQFPNYSSELNVNALLLGDSALYLCASSLSGTGTPPQHFGDGTRLSIL.

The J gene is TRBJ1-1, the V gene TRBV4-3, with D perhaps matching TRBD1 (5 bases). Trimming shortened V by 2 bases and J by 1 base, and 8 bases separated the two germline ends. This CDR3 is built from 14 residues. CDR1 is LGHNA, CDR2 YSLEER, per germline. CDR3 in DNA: TGCGCCAGCAGCCAACAGGGACCGAACACTGAAGCTTTCTTT. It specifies CASSQQGPNTEAFF.

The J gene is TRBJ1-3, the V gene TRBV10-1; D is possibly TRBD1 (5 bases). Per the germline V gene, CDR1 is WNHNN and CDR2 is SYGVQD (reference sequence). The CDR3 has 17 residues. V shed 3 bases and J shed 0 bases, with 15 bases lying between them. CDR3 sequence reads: CASSDGGRGDSGNTIYF. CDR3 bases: TGCGCCAGCAGTGACGGTGGTAGGGGAGACTCTGGAAACACCATATATTTT.

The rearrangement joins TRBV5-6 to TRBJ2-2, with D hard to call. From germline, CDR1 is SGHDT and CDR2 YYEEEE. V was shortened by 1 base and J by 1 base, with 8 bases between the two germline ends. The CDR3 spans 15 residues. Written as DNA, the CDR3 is TGTGCCAGCAGCTTGAAACGACAGAACACCGGGGAGCTGTTTTTT. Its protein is CASSLKRQNTGELFF.

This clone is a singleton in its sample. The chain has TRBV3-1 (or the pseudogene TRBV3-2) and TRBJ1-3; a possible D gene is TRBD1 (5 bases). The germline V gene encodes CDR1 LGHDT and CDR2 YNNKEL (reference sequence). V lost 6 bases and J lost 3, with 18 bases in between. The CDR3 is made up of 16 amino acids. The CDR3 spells CASSPGGSGIGNTIYF. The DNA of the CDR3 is TGTGCCAGCAGTCCCGGGGGGTCAGGAATTGGAAACACCATATATTTT.

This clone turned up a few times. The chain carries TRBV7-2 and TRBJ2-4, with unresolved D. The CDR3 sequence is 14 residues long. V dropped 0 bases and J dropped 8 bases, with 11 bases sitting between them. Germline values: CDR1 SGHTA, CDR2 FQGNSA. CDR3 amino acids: CASSLARDVDIQYF. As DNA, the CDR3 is TGTGCCAGCAGCTTAGCAAGGGATGTGGACATTCAGTACTTC.

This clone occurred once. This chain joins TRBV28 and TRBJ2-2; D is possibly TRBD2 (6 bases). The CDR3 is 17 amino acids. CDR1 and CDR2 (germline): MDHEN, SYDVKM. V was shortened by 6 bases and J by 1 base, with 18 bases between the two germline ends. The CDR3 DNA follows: TGTGCCAGCAGCTGCCGGTTGAGCGGGTTGAACACCGGGGAGCTGTTTTTT. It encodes CASSCRLSGLNTGELFF. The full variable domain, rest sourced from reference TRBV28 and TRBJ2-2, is DVKVTQSSRYLVKRTGEKVFLECVQDMDHENMFWYRQDPGLGLRLIYFSYDVKMKEKGDIPEGYSVSREKKERFSLILESASTNQTSMYLCASSCRLSGLNTGELFFGEGSRLTVL.

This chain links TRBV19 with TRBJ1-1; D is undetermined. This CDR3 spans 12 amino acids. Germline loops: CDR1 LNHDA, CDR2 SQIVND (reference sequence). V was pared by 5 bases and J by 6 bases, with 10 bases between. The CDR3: CASSGSVAEAFF. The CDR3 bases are TGTGCCAGTAGTGGGTCAGTGGCTGAAGCTTTCTTT.

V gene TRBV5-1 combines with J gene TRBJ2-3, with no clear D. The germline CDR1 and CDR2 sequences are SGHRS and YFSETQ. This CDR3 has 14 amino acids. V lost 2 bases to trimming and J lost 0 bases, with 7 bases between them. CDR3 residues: CASSFGHSTDTQYF. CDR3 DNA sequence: TGCGCCAGCAGCTTCGGGCACAGCACAGATACGCAGTATTTT.

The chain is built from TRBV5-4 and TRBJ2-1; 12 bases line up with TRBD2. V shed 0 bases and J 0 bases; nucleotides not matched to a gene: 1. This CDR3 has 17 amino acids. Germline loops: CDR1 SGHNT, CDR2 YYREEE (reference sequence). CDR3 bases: TGTGCCAGCAGCTTGGCTAGCGGGAGGGCCTCCTACAATGAGCAGTTCTTC. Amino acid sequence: CASSLASGRASYNEQFF.

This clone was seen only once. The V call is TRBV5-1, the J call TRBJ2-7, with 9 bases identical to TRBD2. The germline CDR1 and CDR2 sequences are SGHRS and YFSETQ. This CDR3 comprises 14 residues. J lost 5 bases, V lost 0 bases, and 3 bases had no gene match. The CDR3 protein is CASSLAASGNEQYF. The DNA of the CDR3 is TGCGCCAGCAGCTTGGCCGCTAGCGGGAACGAGCAGTACTTC.

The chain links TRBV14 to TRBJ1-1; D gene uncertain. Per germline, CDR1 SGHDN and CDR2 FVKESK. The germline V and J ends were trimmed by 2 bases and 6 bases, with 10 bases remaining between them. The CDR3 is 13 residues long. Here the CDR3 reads CASSQPPGSEAFF. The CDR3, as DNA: TGTGCCAGCAGCCAACCCCCGGGGTCTGAAGCTTTCTTT.

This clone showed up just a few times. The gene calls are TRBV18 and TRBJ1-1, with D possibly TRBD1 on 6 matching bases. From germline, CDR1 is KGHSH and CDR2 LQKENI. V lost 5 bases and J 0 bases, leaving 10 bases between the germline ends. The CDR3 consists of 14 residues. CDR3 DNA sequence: TGTGCCAGCTCAACACAGGGCCTGAACACTGAAGCTTTCTTT. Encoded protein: CASSTQGLNTEAFF.

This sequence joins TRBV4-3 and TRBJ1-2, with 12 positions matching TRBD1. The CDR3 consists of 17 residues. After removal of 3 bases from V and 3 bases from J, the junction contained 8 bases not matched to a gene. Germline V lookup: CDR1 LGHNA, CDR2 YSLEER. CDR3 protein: CASSHLGDRGRYYGYTF. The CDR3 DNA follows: TGCGCCAGCAGCCACCTGGGGGACAGGGGGCGGTACTATGGCTACACCTTC.

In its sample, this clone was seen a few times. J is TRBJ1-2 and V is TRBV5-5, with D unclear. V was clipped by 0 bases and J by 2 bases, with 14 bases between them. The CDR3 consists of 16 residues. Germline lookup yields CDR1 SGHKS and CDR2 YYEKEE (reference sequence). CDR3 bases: TGTGCCAGCAGCTTGGGAATCTACTTCGGGAACTATGGCTACACCTTC. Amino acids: CASSLGIYFGNYGYTF.

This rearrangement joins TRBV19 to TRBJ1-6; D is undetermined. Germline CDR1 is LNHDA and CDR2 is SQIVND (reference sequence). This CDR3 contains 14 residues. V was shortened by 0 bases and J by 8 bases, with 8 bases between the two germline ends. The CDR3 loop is CASSIDGLYSPLHF. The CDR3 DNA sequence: TGTGCCAGTAGTATAGACGGTTTGTATTCACCCCTCCACTTT.

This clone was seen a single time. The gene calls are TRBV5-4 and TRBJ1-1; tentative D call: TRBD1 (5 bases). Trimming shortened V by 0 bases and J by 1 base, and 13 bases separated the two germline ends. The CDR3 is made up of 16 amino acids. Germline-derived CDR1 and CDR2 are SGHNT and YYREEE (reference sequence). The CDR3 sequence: CASSLVGRTSNTEAFF. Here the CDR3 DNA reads TGTGCCAGCAGCTTGGTGGGGAGGACATCGAACACTGAAGCTTTCTTT.

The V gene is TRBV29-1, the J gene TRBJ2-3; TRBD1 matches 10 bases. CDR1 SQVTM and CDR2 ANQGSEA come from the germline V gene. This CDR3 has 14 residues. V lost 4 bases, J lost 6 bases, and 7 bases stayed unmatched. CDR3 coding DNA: TGCAGCGTTGGGGGACAGGGGTCCATGGATACGCAGTATTTT. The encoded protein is CSVGGQGSMDTQYF.

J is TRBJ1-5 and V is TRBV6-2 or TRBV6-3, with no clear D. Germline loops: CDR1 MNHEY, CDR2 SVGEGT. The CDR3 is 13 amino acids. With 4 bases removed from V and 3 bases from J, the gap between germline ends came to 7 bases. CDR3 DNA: TGTGCCAGCAGTTTGGGGTACAATCAGCCCCAGCATTTT. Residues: CASSLGYNQPQHF.

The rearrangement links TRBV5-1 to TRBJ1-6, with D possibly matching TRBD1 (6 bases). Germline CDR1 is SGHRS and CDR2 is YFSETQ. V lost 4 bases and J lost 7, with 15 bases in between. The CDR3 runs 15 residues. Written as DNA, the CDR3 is TGCGCCAGCAGCCTGGGCGGACAGAACAATTCACCCCTCCACTTT. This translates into CASSLGGQNNSPLHF.

The CDR3 coding sequence is TGTGCCAGCAGCGGAGCGAACTATGGCTACACCTTC. Protein: CASSGANYGYTF. The chain employs TRBV25-1 and TRBJ1-2; no clear D. CDR3 length: 12 residues. Trimming cost V 6 bases and J 2 bases, with 7 bases left between them. Germline V gene sequence: CDR1 MGHDK, CDR2 SYGVNS.

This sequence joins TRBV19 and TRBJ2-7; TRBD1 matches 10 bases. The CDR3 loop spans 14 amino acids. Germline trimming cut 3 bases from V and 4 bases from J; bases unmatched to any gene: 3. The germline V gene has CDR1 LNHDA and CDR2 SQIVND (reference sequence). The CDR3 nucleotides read TGTGCCAGTAGTATTGGGACAGGGGAATACGAGCAGTACTTC. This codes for CASSIGTGEYEQYF.

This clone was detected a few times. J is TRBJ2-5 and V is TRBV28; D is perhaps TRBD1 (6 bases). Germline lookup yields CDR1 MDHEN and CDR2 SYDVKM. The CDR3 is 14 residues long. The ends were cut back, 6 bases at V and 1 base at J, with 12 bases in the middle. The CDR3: CASRFSRGQETQYF. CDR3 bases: TGTGCCAGCAGATTCTCCAGGGGCCAAGAGACCCAGTACTTC.

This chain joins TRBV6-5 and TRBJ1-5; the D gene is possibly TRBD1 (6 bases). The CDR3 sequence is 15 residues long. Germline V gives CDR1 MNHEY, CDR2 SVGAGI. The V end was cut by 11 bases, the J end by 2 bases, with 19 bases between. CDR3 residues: CAGTIGGAGNQPQHF. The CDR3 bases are TGTGCCGGGACGATAGGGGGGGCAGGCAATCAGCCCCAGCATTTT.

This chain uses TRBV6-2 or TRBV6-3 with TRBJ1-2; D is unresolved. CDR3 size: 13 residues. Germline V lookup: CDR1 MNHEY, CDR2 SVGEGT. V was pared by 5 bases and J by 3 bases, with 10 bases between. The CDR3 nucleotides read TGTGCCAGCAGTGGCGCAGCGGACTATGGCTACACCTTC. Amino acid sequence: CASSGAADYGYTF.